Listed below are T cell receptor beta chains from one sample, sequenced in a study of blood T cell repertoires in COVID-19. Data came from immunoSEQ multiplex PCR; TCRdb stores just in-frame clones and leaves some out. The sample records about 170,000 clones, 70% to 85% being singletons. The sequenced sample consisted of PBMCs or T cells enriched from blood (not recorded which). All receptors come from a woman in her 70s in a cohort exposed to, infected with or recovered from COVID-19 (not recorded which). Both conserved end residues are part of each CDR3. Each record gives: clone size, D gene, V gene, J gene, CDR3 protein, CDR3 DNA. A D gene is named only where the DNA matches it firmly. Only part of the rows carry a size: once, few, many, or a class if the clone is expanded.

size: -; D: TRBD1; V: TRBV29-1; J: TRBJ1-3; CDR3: CSATGQGSGNTIYF; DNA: TGCAGCGCCACGGGACAGGGCTCTGGAAACACCATATATTTT
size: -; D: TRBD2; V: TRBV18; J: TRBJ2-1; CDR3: CASSPPSGRVYNEQFF; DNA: TGTGCCAGCTCACCACCGAGCGGGAGGGTATACAATGAGCAGTTCTTC
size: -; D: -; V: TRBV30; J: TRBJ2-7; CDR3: CATSRAGVRSYHEQYF; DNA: TGTGCCACGAGCCGGGCAGGGGTCCGGAGTTACCACGAGCAGTACTTC
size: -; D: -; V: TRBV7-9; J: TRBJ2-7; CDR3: CASSLMSGRLYEQYF; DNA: TGTGCCAGCAGCTTAATGAGCGGGCGACTCTACGAGCAGTACTTC
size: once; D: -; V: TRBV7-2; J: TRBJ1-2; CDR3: CASSLGSVVYGYTF; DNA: TGTGCCAGCAGCTTAGGTTCGGTAGTCTATGGCTACACCTTC
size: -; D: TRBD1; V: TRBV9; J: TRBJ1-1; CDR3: CASSAISDRGLEAFF; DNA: TGTGCCAGCAGCGCGATTTCGGACAGGGGGCTTGAAGCTTTCTTT
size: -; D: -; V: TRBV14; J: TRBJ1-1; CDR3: CASSQGLTAGGAFF; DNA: TGTGCCAGCAGCCAAGGACTAACGGCCGGGGGGGCTTTCTTT
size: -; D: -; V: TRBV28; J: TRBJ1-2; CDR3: CASSLSANYGYTF; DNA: TGTGCCAGCAGTTTATCTGCTAACTATGGCTACACCTTC
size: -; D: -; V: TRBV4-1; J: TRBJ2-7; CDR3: CASLGQGSFVERGYEQYF; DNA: TGCGCCAGCCTAGGTCAGGGGAGCTTCGTAGAGAGGGGGTACGAGCAGTACTTC
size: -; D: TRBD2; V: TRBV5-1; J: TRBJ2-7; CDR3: CASSWGGLAGYEQYF; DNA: TGCGCCAGCAGCTGGGGGGGACTAGCCGGTTACGAGCAGTACTTC
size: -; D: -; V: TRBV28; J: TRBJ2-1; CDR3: CASTSPDYPTIEQFF; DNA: TGTGCCAGCACCTCGCCGGACTACCCTACAATAGAGCAGTTCTTC
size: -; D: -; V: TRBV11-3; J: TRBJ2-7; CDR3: CASSLETSYEQYF; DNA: TGTGCCAGCAGCTTGGAGACTTCCTACGAGCAGTACTTC
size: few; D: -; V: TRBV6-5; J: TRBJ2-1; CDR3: CASPRNRNEQFF; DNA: TGTGCCAGCCCCAGAAATCGCAATGAGCAGTTCTTC
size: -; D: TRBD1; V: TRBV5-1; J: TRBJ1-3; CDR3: CASSLGQGVAGNTIYF; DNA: TGCGCCAGCAGCTTGGGACAGGGAGTGGCTGGAAACACCATATATTTT
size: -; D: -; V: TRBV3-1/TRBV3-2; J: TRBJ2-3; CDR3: CASSRRVSTDTQYF; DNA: TGTGCCAGCAGCCGTCGGGTGAGCACAGATACGCAGTATTTT
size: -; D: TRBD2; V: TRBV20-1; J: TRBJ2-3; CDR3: CSASTSEAGRRDTQYF; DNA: TGCAGTGCTAGTACGTCGGAAGCGGGACGCCGGGATACGCAGTATTTT
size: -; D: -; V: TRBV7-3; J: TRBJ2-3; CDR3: CASSLGASSTDTQYF; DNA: TGTGCCAGCAGCTTAGGAGCATCTAGCACAGATACGCAGTATTTT
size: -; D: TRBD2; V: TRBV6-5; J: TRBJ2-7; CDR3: CASSPTSGHIYEQYF; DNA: TGTGCCAGCAGTCCCACTAGCGGGCATATTTACGAGCAGTACTTC
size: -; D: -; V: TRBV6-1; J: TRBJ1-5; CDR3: CASSGATLGVNQPQHF; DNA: TGTGCCAGCAGTGGAGCCACCCTCGGGGTCAATCAGCCCCAGCATTTT
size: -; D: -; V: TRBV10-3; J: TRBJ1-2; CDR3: CAISVYPHGYTF; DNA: TGTGCCATCAGTGTTTATCCCCATGGCTACACCTTC
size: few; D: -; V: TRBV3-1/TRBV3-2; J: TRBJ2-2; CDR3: CASTLHGEGGELFF; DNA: TGTGCCAGCACCCTCCACGGAGAGGGCGGGGAGCTGTTTTTT
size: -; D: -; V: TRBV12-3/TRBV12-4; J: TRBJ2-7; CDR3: CASSQGWDEQYF; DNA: TGTGCCAGCTCCCAGGGGTGGGACGAGCAGTACTTC
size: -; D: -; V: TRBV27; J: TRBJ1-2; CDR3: CASSLGQGRGYTF; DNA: TGTGCCAGCAGTTTAGGGCAGGGCCGCGGCTACACCTTC
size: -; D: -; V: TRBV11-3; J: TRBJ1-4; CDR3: CASSRSGTNEKLFF; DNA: TGTGCCAGCAGCCGCTCCGGGACAAATGAAAAACTGTTTTTT
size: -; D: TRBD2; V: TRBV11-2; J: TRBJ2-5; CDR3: CASSPNYRGRAGETQYF; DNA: TGTGCCAGCAGCCCGAACTACCGAGGGAGGGCCGGGGAGACCCAGTACTTC
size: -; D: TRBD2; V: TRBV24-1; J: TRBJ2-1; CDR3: CATSEGTSAVNEQFF; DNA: TGTGCCACCAGTGAGGGGACTAGCGCCGTCAATGAGCAGTTCTTC
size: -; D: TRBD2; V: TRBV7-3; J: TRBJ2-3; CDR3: CASSVGLAGGSDTQYF; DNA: TGTGCCAGCAGCGTCGGACTAGCGGGAGGTTCAGATACGCAGTATTTT
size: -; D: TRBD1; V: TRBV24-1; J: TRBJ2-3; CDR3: CATSGAGTGVTDTQYF; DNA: TGTGCCACCAGTGGAGCAGGGACAGGGGTCACAGATACGCAGTATTTT
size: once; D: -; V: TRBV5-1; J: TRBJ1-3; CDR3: CASSPDSGNTIYF; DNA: TGCGCCAGCAGCCCGGACTCGGGAAACACCATATATTTT
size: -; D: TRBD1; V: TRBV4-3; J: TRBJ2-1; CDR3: CASSPRQGSYNEQFF; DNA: TGCGCCAGCAGCCCCCGACAGGGCTCCTACAATGAGCAGTTCTTC
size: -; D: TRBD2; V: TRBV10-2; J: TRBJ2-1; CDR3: CASSDSTSGWNEQFF; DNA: TGCGCCAGCAGTGATTCGACTAGCGGTTGGAATGAGCAGTTCTTC
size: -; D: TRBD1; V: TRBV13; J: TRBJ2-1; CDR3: CASSSGRGHYNEQFF; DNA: TGTGCCAGCAGCTCGGGCAGGGGGCACTACAATGAGCAGTTCTTC
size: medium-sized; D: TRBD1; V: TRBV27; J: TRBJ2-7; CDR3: CASSSTGTEYEQYF; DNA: TGTGCCAGCAGTTCGACCGGGACAGAGTACGAGCAGTACTTC
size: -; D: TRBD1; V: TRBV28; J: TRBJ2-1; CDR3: CASSPNRGSAYNEQFF; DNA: TGTGCCAGCAGTCCAAACAGGGGGTCTGCCTACAATGAGCAGTTCTTC
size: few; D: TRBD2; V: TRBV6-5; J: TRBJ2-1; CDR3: CASSLTSGALTFF; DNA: TGTGCCAGCAGCCTGACTAGCGGGGCCCTCACGTTCTTC
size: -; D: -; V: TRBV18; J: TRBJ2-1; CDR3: CASSPPRSADYNEQFF; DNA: TGTGCCAGCTCACCACCGAGGTCGGCCGACTACAATGAGCAGTTCTTC
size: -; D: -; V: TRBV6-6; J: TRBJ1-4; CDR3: CASNLDTIYEKLFF; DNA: TGTGCCAGCAACCTCGACACGATCTATGAAAAACTGTTTTTT
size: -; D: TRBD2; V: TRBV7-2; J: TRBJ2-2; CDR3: CASSYGLAGATGELFF; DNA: TGTGCCAGCAGCTACGGACTAGCGGGAGCCACCGGGGAGCTGTTTTTT
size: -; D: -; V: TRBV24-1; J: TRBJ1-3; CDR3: CATSDSQGSGNTIYF; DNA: TGTGCCACCAGTGATTCACAGGGCTCTGGAAACACCATATATTTT
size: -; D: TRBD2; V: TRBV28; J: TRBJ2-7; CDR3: CASSLGFGGRANYEQYF; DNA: TGTGCCAGCAGTTTAGGTTTCGGGGGGAGAGCTAACTACGAGCAGTACTTC